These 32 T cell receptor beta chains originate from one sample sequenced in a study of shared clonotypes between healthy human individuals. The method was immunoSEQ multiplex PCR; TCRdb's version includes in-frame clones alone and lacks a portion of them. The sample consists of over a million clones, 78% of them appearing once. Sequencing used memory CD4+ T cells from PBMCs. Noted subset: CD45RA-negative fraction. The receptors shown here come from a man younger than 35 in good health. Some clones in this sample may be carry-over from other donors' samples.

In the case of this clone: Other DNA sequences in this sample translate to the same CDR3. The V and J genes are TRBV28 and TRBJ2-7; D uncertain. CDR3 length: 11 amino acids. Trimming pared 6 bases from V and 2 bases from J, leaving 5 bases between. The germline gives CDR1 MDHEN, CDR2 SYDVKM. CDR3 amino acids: CASSRAYEQYF. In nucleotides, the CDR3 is TGTGCCAGCAGCCGAGCCTACGAGCAGTACTTC.

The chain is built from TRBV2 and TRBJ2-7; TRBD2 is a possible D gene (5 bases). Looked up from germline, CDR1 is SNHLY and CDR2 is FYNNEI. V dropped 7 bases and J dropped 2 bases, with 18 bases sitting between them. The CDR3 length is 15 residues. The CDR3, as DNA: TGTGCCAGCAAAGGAGCGGCTGGGGATCCCTACGAGCAGTACTTC. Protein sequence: CASKGAAGDPYEQYF.

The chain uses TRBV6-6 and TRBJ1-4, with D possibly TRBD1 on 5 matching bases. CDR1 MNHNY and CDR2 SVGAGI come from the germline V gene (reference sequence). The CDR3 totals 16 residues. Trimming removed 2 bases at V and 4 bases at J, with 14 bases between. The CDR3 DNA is TGTGCCAGCAGTTACCCCGCAGGGAGGGATAATGAAAAACTGTTTTTT. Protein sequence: CASSYPAGRDNEKLFF.

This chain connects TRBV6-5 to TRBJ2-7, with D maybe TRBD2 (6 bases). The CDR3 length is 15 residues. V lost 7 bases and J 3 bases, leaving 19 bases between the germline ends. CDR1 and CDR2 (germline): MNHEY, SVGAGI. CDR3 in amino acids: CASKNSLASYYEQYF. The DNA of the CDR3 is TGTGCCAGCAAAAATAGCCTAGCGAGCTACTACGAGCAGTACTTC.

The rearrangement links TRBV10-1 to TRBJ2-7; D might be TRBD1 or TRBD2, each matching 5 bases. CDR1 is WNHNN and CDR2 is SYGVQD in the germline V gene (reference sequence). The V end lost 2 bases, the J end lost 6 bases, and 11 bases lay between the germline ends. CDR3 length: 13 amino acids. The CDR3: CASSEATGAEQYF. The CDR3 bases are TGCGCCAGCAGTGAGGCTACCGGGGCCGAGCAGTACTTC.

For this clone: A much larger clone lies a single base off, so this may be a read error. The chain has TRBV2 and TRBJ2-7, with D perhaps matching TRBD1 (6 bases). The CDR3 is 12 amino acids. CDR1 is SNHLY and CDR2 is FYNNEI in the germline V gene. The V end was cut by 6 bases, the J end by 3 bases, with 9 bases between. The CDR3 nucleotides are TGTGCCAGCAGGCTACAGGGCTACGAGCAGTACTTC. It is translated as CASRLQGYEQYF.

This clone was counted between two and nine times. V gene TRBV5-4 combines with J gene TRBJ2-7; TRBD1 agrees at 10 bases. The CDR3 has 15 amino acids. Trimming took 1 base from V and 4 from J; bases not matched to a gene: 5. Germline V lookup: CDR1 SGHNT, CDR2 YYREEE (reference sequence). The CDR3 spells CASSLQGTGAYEQYF. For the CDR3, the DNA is TGTGCCAGCAGCTTGCAGGGGACAGGGGCATACGAGCAGTACTTC. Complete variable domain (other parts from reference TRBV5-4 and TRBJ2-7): ETGVTQSPTHLIKTRGQQVTLRCSSQSGHNTVSWYQQALGQGPQFIFQYYREEENGRGNFPPRFSGLQFPNYSSELNVNALELDDSALYLCASSLQGTGAYEQYFGPGTRLTVT.

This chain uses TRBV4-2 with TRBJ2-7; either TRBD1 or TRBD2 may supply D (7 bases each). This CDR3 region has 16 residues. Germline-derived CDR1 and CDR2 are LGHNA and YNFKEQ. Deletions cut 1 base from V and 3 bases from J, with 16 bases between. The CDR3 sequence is CASSQAGGTDLYEQYF. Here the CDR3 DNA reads TGTGCCAGCAGCCAAGCCGGGGGGACAGACCTCTACGAGCAGTACTTC.

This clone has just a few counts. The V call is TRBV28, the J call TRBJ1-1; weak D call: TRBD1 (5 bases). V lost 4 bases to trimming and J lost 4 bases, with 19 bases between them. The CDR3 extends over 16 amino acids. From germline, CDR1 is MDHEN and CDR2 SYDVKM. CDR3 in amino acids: CASSSFSRQGGTEAFF. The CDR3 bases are TGTGCCAGCAGTTCGTTTTCCCGGCAGGGCGGCACTGAAGCTTTCTTT.

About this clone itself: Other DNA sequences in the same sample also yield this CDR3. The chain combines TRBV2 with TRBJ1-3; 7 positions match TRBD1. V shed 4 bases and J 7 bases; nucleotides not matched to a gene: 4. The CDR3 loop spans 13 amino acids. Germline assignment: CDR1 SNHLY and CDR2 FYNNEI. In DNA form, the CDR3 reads TGTGCCAGCAGTGGGGACAGCGGCAACACCATATATTTT. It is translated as CASSGDSGNTIYF.

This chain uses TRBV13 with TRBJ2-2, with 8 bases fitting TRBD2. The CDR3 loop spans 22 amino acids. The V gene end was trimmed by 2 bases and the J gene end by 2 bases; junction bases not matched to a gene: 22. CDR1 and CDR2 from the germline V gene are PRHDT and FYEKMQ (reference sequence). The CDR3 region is CASSLHFRVTGPLAGNTGELFF. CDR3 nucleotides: TGTGCCAGCAGCTTACACTTCAGGGTAACTGGTCCGCTAGCGGGTAACACCGGGGAGCTGTTTTTT.

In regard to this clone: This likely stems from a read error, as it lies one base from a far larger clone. CDR3 protein: CASSWNTGELFF. The DNA of the CDR3 is TGTGCCAGCAGCTGGAACACCGGGGAGCTGTTTTTT. The gene calls are TRBV28 and TRBJ2-2; D unresolved. V lost 6 bases and J lost 1, with 3 bases in between. The CDR3 is 12 amino acids. Germline lookup yields CDR1 MDHEN and CDR2 SYDVKM. The full variable domain, completed using reference TRBV28 and TRBJ2-2, is DVKVTQSSRYLVKRTGEKVFLECVQDMDHENMFWYRQDPGLGLRLIYFSYDVKMKEKGDIPEGYSVSREKKERFSLILESASTNQTSMYLCASSWNTGELFFGEGSRLTVL.

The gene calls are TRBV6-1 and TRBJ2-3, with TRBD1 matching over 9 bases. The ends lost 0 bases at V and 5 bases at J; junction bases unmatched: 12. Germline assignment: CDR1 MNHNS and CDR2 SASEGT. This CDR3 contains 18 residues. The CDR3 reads CASSEAWGTGFIQDTQYF. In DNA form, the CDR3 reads TGTGCCAGCAGTGAAGCGTGGGGGACAGGGTTCATTCAAGATACGCAGTATTTT.

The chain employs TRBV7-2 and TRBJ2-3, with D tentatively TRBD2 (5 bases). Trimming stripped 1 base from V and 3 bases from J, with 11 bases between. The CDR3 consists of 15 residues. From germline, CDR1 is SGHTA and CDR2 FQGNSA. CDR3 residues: CASSLVAGQTDTQYF. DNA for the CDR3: TGTGCCAGCAGCTTAGTTGCGGGCCAGACAGATACGCAGTATTTT.

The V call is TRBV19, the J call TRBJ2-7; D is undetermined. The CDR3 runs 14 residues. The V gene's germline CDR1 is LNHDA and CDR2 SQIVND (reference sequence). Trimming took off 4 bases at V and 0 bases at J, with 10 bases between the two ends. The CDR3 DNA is TGTGCCAGTAGTACAGACGTCAGCTCCTACGAGCAGTACTTC. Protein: CASSTDVSSYEQYF.

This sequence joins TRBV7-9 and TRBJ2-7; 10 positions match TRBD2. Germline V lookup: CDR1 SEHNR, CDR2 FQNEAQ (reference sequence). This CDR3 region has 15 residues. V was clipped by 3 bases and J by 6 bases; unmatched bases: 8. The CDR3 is CASSFVLAGESEQYF. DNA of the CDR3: TGTGCCAGCAGCTTTGTGCTAGCGGGAGAAAGCGAGCAGTACTTC.

In DNA, the CDR3 is TGCGCCAGCAGCCTCCTGTGGGCAAAACAGGGGGAAAGGGAAAAACTGTTTTTT. It specifies CASSLLWAKQGEREKLFF. This sequence joins TRBV4-3 and TRBJ1-4; 8 bases map to TRBD1. This CDR3 comprises 18 residues. CDR1 is LGHNA and CDR2 is YSLEER in the germline V gene. The V segment lost 4 bases and the J segment 8 bases; nucleotides outside the gene matches: 18.

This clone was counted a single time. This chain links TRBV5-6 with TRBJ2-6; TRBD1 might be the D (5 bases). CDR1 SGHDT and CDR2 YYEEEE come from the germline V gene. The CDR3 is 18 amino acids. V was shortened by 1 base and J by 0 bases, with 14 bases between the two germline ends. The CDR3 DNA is TGTGCCAGCAGCTTGCTCACGACCAGGGACTCTGGGGCCAACGTCCTGACTTTC. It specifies CASSLLTTRDSGANVLTF.

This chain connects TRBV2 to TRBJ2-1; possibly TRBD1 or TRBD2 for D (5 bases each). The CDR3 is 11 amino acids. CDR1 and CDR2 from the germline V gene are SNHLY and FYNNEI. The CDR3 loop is CAGTTYNEQFF. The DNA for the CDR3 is TGTGCTGGGACCACCTACAATGAGCAGTTCTTC. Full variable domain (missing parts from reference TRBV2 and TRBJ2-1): EPEVTQTPSHQVTQMGQEVILRCVPISNHLYFYWYRQILGQKVEFLVSFYNNEISEKSEIFDDQFSVERPDGSNFTLKIRSTKLEDSAMYFCAGTTYNEQFFGPGTRLTVL.

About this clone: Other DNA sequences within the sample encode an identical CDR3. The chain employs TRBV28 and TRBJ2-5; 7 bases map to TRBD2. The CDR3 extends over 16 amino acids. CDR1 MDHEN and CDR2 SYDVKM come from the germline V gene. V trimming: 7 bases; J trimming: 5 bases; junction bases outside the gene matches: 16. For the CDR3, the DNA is TGTGCCAGCATGGGCGGACGCGCGGGAGTTATGGAGACCCAGTACTTC. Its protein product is CASMGGRAGVMETQYF.

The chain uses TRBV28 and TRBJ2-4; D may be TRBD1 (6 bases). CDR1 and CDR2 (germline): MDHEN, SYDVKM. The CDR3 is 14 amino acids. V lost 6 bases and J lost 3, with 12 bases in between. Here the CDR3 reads CASSPGHIKNIQYF. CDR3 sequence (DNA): TGTGCCAGCAGCCCGGGACATATCAAAAACATTCAGTACTTC.

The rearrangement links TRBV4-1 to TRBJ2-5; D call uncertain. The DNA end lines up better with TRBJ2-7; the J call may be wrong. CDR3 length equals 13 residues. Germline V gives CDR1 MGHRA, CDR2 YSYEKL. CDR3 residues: CASSQAERYEQYF. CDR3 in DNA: TGCGCCAGCAGCCAAGCTGAGAGGTACGAGCAGTACTTC.

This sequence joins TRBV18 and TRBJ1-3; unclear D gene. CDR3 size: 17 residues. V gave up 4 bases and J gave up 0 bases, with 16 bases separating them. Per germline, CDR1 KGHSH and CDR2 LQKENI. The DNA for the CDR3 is TGTGCCAGCTCACGAAAAGAGAAGGCCATCTCTGGAAACACCATATATTTT. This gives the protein CASSRKEKAISGNTIYF.

The CDR3: CASSESGVPGGPSYEQYF. The CDR3 nucleotides read TGTGCCAGCAGCGAAAGTGGAGTTCCGGGAGGGCCCTCCTACGAGCAGTACTTC. The V call is TRBV7-6, the J call TRBJ2-7; 8 nucleotides agree with TRBD2. The CDR3 covers 18 residues. Per germline, CDR1 SGHVS and CDR2 FNYEAQ. J gave up 0 bases and V 5 bases, and 15 bases lay outside the gene matches.

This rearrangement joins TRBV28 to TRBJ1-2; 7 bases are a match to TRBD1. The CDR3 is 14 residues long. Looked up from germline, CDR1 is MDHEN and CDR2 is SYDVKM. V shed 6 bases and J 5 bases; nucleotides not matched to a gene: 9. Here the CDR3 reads CASRRPPGQYGYTF. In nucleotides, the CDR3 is TGTGCCAGCAGGCGGCCCCCGGGACAGTATGGCTACACCTTC.

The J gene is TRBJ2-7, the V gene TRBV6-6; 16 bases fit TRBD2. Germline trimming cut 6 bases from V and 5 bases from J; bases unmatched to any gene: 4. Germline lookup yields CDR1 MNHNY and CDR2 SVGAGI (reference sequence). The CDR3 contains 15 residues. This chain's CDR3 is CASSQGTSGRDEQYF. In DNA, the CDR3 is TGTGCCAGCAGCCAGGGGACTAGCGGGAGGGACGAGCAGTACTTC.

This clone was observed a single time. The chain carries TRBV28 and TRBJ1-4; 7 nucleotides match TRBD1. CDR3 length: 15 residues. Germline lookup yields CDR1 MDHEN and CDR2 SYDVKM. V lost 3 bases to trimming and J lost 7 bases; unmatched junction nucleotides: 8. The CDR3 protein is CASSFEGAGVEKLFF. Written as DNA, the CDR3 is TGTGCCAGCAGTTTTGAGGGGGCTGGTGTTGAAAAACTGTTTTTT.

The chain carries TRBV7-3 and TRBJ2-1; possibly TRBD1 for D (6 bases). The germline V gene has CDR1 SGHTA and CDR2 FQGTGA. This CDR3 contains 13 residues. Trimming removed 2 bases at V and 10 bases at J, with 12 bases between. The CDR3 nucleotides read TGTGCCAGCAGCTTAGCGTCTGGACAGGAGCAGTTCTTC. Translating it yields CASSLASGQEQFF.

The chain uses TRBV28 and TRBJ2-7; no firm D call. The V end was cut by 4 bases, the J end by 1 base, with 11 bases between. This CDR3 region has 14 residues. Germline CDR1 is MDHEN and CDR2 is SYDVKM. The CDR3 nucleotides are TGTGCCAGCAGTTCTAGTGACGGATCCTACGAGCAGTACTTC. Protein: CASSSSDGSYEQYF.

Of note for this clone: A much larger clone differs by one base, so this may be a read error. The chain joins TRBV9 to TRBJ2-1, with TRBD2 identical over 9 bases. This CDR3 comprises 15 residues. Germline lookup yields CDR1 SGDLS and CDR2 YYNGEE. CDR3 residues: CAISVASGDLDEQFF. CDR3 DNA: TGTGCCATCAGCGTAGCTAGCGGGGACCTCGATGAGCAGTTCTTC.

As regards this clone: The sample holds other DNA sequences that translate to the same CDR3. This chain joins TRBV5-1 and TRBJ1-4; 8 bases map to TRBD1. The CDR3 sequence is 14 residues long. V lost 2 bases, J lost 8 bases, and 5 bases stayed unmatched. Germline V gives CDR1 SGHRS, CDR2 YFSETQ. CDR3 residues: CASSLGQGGEKLFF. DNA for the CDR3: TGCGCCAGCAGCTTAGGACAGGGTGGAGAAAAACTGTTTTTT. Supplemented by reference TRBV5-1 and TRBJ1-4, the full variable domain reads KAGVTQTPRYLIKTRGQQVTLSCSPISGHRSVSWYQQTPGQGLQFLFEYFSETQRNKGNFPGRFSGRQFSNSRSEMNVSTLELGDSALYLCASSLGQGGEKLFFGSGTQLSVL.

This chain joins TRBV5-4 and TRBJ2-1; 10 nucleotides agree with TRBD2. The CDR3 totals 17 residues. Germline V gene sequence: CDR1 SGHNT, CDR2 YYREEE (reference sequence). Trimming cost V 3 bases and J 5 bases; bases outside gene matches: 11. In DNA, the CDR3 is TGTGCCAGCAGCTCGACTAGCGGGCGTTGGGGCAACAATGAGCAGTTCTTC. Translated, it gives CASSSTSGRWGNNEQFF.